The 21 T cell receptor beta chains below all came from one sample that was sequenced in a study of T cell changes during pregnancy in multiple sclerosis. TCRdb keeps only in-frame clones here, not all; method: immunoSEQ multiplex PCR. The sample holds over 65,000 clones, about 90% seen once. The input for sequencing was peripheral blood, taken in the second trimester of pregnancy. Receptors were obtained from a female donor with multiple sclerosis, enrolled in a pregnancy study.

V gene TRBV9 combines with J gene TRBJ1-1, with D uncertain. The V end lost 2 bases, the J end lost 5 bases, and 10 bases lay between the germline ends. The CDR3 consists of 13 residues. Germline loops: CDR1 SGDLS, CDR2 YYNGEE. The CDR3 protein is CASSVELRTEAFF. In DNA, the CDR3 is TGTGCCAGCAGCGTCGAGTTGAGGACTGAAGCTTTCTTT.

This chain links TRBV19 with TRBJ1-5; 8 bases match TRBD1. Germline trimming cut 3 bases from V and 0 bases from J; bases unmatched to any gene: 7. Germline lookup yields CDR1 LNHDA and CDR2 SQIVND (reference sequence). This CDR3 has 17 residues. In DNA, the CDR3 is TGTGCCAGTAGTATCCTGGCGGGACAGGATAGCAATCAGCCCCAGCATTTT. Translating it yields CASSILAGQDSNQPQHF.

The chain links TRBV5-6 to TRBJ2-3; D is possibly TRBD2 (5 bases). Germline V lookup: CDR1 SGHDT, CDR2 YYEEEE. CDR3 length: 14 residues. Trimming took off 1 base at V and 3 bases at J, with 9 bases between the two ends. CDR3: CASSLPGGTDTQYF. The CDR3 coding sequence is TGTGCCAGCAGCTTGCCAGGAGGAACAGATACGCAGTATTTT.

CDR3 DNA sequence: TGTGCCAGCAGCTTGAGCGCCGGGACAGAGTCCTACGAGCAGTACTTC. Protein: CASSLSAGTESYEQYF. The V gene is TRBV7-2, the J gene TRBJ2-7; TRBD1 aligns across 7 bases. With 3 bases clipped from V and 1 base from J, the junction kept 9 bases outside the gene matches. This CDR3 is built from 16 residues. Germline V gene lookup returns CDR1 SGHTA and CDR2 FQGNSA.

The rearrangement links TRBV9 to TRBJ1-1; 8 nucleotides align to TRBD1. The ends lost 3 bases at V and 4 bases at J; junction bases unmatched: 11. Per germline, CDR1 SGDLS and CDR2 YYNGEE. The CDR3 loop spans 16 amino acids. CDR3 loop: CASSGRGDRLSTEAFF. CDR3 sequence (DNA): TGTGCCAGCAGCGGTAGGGGGGACAGGCTCAGCACTGAAGCTTTCTTT.

The gene calls are TRBV5-1 and TRBJ2-7, with 8 bases that match TRBD2. CDR1 and CDR2 (germline): SGHRS, YFSETQ. CDR3 length: 16 residues. After removal of 0 bases from V and 6 bases from J, the junction contained 11 bases not matched to a gene. The CDR3 region is CASSLVLAGNPGEQYF. Written as DNA, the CDR3 is TGCGCCAGCAGCTTGGTTCTAGCGGGTAATCCGGGCGAGCAGTACTTC.

With respect to this clone: One end of the junction fails to match germline, which may point to a read error. The chain uses TRBV14 and TRBJ1-4; tentatively, D is TRBD1 (5 bases). The germline gives CDR1 SGHDN, CDR2 FVKESK. The CDR3 runs to 14 residues. The CDR3 is CASSQDSAYEKLFF. CDR3 nucleotide sequence: TGTGCCAGCAGTCAAGACAGTGCCTATGAAAAACTGTTTTTT.

The CDR3 coding sequence is TGCGCCAGCAGCCGAAGCCTGGGAACCGGGACTTCCGTGACTGAAGGTGAAAAACTGTTTTTT. Translated, it gives CASSRSLGTGTSVTEGEKLFF. The chain carries TRBV4-3 and TRBJ1-4, with D maybe TRBD1 (5 bases). Germline loops: CDR1 LGHNA, CDR2 YSLEER. The CDR3 extends over 21 amino acids. The V gene lost 4 bases and the J gene lost 7 bases, with 34 bases spanning the gap.

V and J are TRBV6-5 and TRBJ1-2; the D is unclear. Looked up from germline, CDR1 is MNHEY and CDR2 is SVGAGI. The CDR3 has 14 residues. Trimming removed 3 bases from V and 7 bases from J, with 15 bases in between. The CDR3 reads CASSYSKTPPGYTF. As DNA, the CDR3 is TGTGCCAGCAGTTATAGTAAAACTCCCCCTGGCTACACCTTC.

The chain uses TRBV7-8 and TRBJ1-3; a weak D match, TRBD1 (5 bases). The CDR3 consists of 19 residues. Per the germline V gene, CDR1 is SGHVS and CDR2 is FQNEAQ. The ends were cut back, 7 bases at V and 0 bases at J, with 25 bases in the middle. CDR3 DNA sequence: TGTGCCAGCACCCCTAGTTATGACAGACGCCAACCCTCTGGAAACACCATATATTTT. This translates into CASTPSYDRRQPSGNTIYF. The full variable domain, its missing parts supplied by reference TRBV7-8 and TRBJ1-3, is GAGVSQSPRYKVAKRGQDVALRCDPISGHVSLFWYQQALGQGPEFLTYFQNEAQLDKSGLPSDRFFAERPEGSVSTLKIQRTQQEDSAVYLCASTPSYDRRQPSGNTIYFGEGSWLTVV.

The J gene is TRBJ1-1, the V gene TRBV5-6; D unresolved. The CDR3 runs to 17 residues. V lost 4 bases, J lost 0 bases, and 19 bases lay in between. The germline V gene encodes CDR1 SGHDT and CDR2 YYEEEE. The CDR3: CASSLRQGAYLNTEAFF. CDR3 nucleotides: TGTGCCAGCAGCCTACGACAAGGCGCATACTTGAACACTGAAGCTTTCTTT.

The chain joins TRBV5-1 to TRBJ2-5; 10 bases match TRBD1. Germline values: CDR1 SGHRS, CDR2 YFSETQ. The J segment lost 4 bases and the V segment lost 0 bases, leaving 9 bases of the junction unmatched. The CDR3 extends over 17 amino acids. Here the CDR3 DNA reads TGCGCCAGCAGCTTGGCCACTCGACAGGGGGCGGGAGAGACCCAGTACTTC. This gives the protein CASSLATRQGAGETQYF.

The chain recombines TRBV11-2 with TRBJ2-5; a weak D match, TRBD1 (5 bases). Germline V gene data show CDR1 as SGHAT and CDR2 as FQNNGV. The CDR3 is made up of 13 amino acids. Trimming removed 1 base at V and 5 bases at J, with 8 bases between. The CDR3 loop is CASSLGTYETQYF. The CDR3 nucleotides read TGTGCCAGCAGCTTAGGGACATATGAGACCCAGTACTTC.

The rearrangement uses TRBV5-4 and TRBJ1-1; 7 bases agree with TRBD1. V lost 0 bases, J lost 0 bases, and 8 bases stayed unmatched. This CDR3 comprises 17 residues. Germline V gene data show CDR1 as SGHNT and CDR2 as YYREEE (reference sequence). The CDR3 DNA reads TGTGCCAGCAGCTTGGCAGGGGGACCGGGCTTGAACACTGAAGCTTTCTTT. It translates to CASSLAGGPGLNTEAFF.

This clone was seen only once. The CDR3 DNA sequence: TGTGCCAGCAGCGGCTCGCGGGGTTCTCAAGAGACCCAGTACTTC. This encodes CASSGSRGSQETQYF. The chain carries TRBV2 and TRBJ2-5; possible D gene TRBD2, 6 bases. CDR1 and CDR2 (germline): SNHLY, FYNNEI. V lost 6 bases and J 2 bases, leaving 16 bases between the germline ends. The CDR3 covers 15 residues.

V gene TRBV4-3 combines with J gene TRBJ2-7, with 9 positions matching TRBD1. CDR1 and CDR2 from the germline V gene are LGHNA and YSLEER. This CDR3 is built from 16 residues. V lost 2 bases, J lost 3 bases, and 8 bases stayed unmatched. The CDR3 DNA follows: TGCGCCAGCAGCCAAAATCATCCGGGACAGGGCTACGAGCAGTACTTC. As protein: CASSQNHPGQGYEQYF.

The chain joins TRBV20-1 to TRBJ1-2; D not certain. In germline, CDR1 is DFQATT, CDR2 SNEGSKA (reference sequence). The CDR3 is 11 residues long. V was cut by 6 bases and J by 7 bases, with 12 bases left in between. CDR3 DNA: TGCAGTGCCCCATTGACTTTTGGCTACACCTTC. Translating it yields CSAPLTFGYTF.

The chain carries TRBV2 and TRBJ2-4; D not certain. The V gene's germline CDR1 is SNHLY and CDR2 FYNNEI. Trimming removed 6 bases at V and 0 bases at J, with 18 bases between. The CDR3 is 17 residues long. CDR3 nucleotides: TGTGCCAGCAGCCTCACCACGACTGGCCAAGCCAAAAACATTCAGTACTTC. Residues: CASSLTTTGQAKNIQYF.

This chain connects TRBV10-3 to TRBJ2-2; D is undetermined. V lost 7 bases, J lost 1 base, and 4 bases lay in between. CDR1 and CDR2 from the germline V gene are ENHRY and SYGVKD. This CDR3 has 12 residues. CDR3 nucleotide sequence: TGTGCCATCAAGAGGAACACCGGGGAGCTGTTTTTT. This encodes CAIKRNTGELFF.

This clone showed up just once. This rearrangement joins TRBV7-2 to TRBJ1-2, with a tentative D call TRBD1 (6 bases). Germline assignment: CDR1 SGHTA and CDR2 FQGNSA. The germline V and J ends were trimmed by 5 bases and 7 bases, with 17 bases remaining between them. The CDR3 extends over 14 amino acids. The CDR3 sequence: CASSLVGTQPGYTF. The CDR3 nucleotides are TGTGCCAGCAGCCTCGTGGGGACACAGCCTGGCTACACCTTC.

The rearrangement links TRBV11-2 to TRBJ1-2, with D possibly matching TRBD1 (5 bases). CDR1 and CDR2 from the germline V gene are SGHAT and FQNNGV. Between the trimmed V and J ends, which lost 7 bases and 6 bases, there was a span of 15 bases. The CDR3 spans 13 residues. This CDR3 is CASKKTDFDGYTF. For the CDR3, the DNA is TGTGCCAGCAAGAAGACAGATTTTGATGGCTACACCTTC.